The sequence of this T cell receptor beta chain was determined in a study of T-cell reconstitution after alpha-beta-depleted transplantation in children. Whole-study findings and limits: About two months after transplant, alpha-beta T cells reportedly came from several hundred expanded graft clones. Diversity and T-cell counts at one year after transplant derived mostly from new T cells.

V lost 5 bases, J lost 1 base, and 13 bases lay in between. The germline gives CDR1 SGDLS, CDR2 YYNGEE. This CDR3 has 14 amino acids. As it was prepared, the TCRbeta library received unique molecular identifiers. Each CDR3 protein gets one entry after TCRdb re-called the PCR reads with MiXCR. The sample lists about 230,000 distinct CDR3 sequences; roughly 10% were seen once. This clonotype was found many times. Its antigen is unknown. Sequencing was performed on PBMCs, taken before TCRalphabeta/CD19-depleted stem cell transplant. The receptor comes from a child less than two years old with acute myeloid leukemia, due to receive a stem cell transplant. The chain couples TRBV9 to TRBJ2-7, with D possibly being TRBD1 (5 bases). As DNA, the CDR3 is TGTGCCAGCAGTAAGACAGATATTTCCTACGAGCAGTACTTC. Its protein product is CASSKTDISYEQYF.